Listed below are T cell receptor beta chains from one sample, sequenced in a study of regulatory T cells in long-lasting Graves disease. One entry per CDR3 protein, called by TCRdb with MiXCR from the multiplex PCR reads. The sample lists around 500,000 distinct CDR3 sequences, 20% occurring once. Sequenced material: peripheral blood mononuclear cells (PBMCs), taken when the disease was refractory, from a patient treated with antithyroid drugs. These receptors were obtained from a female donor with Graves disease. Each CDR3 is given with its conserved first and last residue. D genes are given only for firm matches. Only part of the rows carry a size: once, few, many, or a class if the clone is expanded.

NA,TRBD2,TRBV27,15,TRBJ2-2,TGTGCCAGCAGCTTCACTAGCGTGAACACCGGGGAGCTGTTTTTT,CASSFTSVNTGELFF
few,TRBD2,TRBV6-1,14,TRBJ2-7,TGTGCCAGCAGCTTCGTTAGCGGGAGCCACGAGCAGTACTTC,CASSFVSGSHEQYF
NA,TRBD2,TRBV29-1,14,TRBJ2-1,TGCAGCGTTGGTCCGAGCGGGAGCTACAATGAGCAGTTCTTC,CSVGPSGSYNEQFF
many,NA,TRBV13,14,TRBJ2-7,TGTGCCAGCAGGCAAGCAGGGAGCTCCTACGAGCAGTACTTC,CASRQAGSSYEQYF
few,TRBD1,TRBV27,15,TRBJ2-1,TGTGCCAGCAGTTCCCCGAGACAGGGGGCGAATGAGCAGTTCTTC,CASSSPRQGANEQFF
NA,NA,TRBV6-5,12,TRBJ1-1,TGTGCCAGCAGTTACGACGAGGGTGAAGCTTTCTTT,CASSYDEGEAFF
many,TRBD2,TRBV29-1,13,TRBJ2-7,TGCAGCGTTGGGGCGGGAGCTGGCTACGAGCAGTACTTC,CSVGAGAGYEQYF
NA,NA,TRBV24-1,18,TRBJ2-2,TGTGCCACCAGTGATTTGAACAGAACTCAGATAAACACCGGGGAGCTGTTTTTT,CATSDLNRTQINTGELFF
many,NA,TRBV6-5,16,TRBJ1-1,TGTGCCAGCAGTTACTCGATTGTCGAGGGCAACACTGAAGCTTTCTTT,CASSYSIVEGNTEAFF
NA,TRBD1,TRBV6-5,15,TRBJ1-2,TGTGCCAGCAGTTACTCGGGACAGGGGACGCGCGGCTACACCTTC,CASSYSGQGTRGYTF
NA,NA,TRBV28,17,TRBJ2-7,TGTGCCAGCAGTTTACGGGACGGACCCGGGGGAGGCTACGAGCAGTACTTC,CASSLRDGPGGGYEQYF
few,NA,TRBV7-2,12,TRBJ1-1,TGTGCCAGCAGCTTCGGGACTCCAAAAGCTTTCTTT,CASSFGTPKAFF
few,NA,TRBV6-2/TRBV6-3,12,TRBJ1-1,TGTGCCAGCAGGAAGACGAACGGAGTGGCTTTCTTT,CASRKTNGVAFF
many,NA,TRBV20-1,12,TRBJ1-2,TGCAGTGCCCCCTTGGCAGGGAATGGCTACACCTTC,CSAPLAGNGYTF
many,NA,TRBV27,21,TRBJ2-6,TGTGCCAGCAGTTTACGGCCATCTACCAGGGCGACCCTCCCTGGGGCCAACGTCCTGACTTTC,CASSLRPSTRATLPGANVLTF
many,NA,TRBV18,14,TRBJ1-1,TGTGCCAGCTCAACAGAGACAGTGAGCACTGAAGCTTTCTTT,CASSTETVSTEAFF
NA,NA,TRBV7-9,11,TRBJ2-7,TGTGCCACCTGGGAGAGGTGCGAGCAGTACTTC,CATWERCEQYF
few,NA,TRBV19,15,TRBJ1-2,TGTGCCAGTAGTATGTTAAAGGACAGCTCAGATGGCTACACCTTC,CASSMLKDSSDGYTF
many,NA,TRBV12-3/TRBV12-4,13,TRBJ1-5,TGTGCCAGCAGCCCCGGGACTGGACAGCCCCAGCATTTT,CASSPGTGQPQHF
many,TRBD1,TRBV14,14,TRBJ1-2,TGTGCCAGCAGCCAAGAGGGACAGGACTATGGCTACACCTTC,CASSQEGQDYGYTF